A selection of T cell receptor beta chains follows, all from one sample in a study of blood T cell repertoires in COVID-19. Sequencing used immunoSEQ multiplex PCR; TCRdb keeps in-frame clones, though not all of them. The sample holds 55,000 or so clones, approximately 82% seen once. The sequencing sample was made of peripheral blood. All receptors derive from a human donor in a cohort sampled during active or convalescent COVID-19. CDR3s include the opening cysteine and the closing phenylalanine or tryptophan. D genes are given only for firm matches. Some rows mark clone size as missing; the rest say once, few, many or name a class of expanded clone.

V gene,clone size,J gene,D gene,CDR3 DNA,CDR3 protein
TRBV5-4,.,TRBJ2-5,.,TGTGCCAGCAGCTTGGGGGCGGGGCAGTCAGAGACCCAGTACTTC,CASSLGAGQSETQYF
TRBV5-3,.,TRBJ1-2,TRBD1,TGTGCCAGAAGCTCCCCGGGACAGTCAAACTATGGCTACACCTTC,CARSSPGQSNYGYTF
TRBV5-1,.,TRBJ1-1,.,TGCGCCAGCAGCTTGGCAGGGGTCACTGAAGCTTTCTTT,CASSLAGVTEAFF
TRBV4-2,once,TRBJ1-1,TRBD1,TGTGCCAGCAGCCAAGTACAGGGGACGACTGAAGCTTTCTTT,CASSQVQGTTEAFF
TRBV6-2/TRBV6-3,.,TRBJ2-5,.,TGTGCCAGCAGTTTAACCGGCTCCGGGGGAGAGACCCAGTACTTC,CASSLTGSGGETQYF
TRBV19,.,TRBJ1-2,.,TGTGCCAGTAGTATAGCACGGCAGGGCCATGGCTACACCTTC,CASSIARQGHGYTF
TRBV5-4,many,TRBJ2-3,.,TGTGCCAGCAGCTTGGCAGGGACAGATACGCAGTATTTT,CASSLAGTDTQYF
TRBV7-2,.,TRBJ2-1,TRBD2,TGTGCCAGCTCGAAGCGGGGACCCTACAATGAGCAGTTCTTC,CASSKRGPYNEQFF
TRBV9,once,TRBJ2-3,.,TGTGCCAGCAGCGTCCAGGGTAGAGCAGATACGCAGTATTTT,CASSVQGRADTQYF
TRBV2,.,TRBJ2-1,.,TGTGCCAGCAGAAAAGAACAGGGAGACTACAATGAGCAGTTCTTC,CASRKEQGDYNEQFF